This TCR beta chain was captured by sequencing in a study of CXCR3-negative and CXCR3-positive naive CD8 T cells. TRB cDNA was prepared as libraries by UMI-labeled 5' RACE. TCRdb re-analyzed the 5' RACE reads; it lists each CDR3 protein once, without DNA. With around 50,000 distinct CDR3 sequences in the sample, the ten largest clones hold 23%. This clonotype was sampled from a human donor in good health. Some clones in this sample may be carry-over from other donors' samples. Source material: memory CD8+ T cells from blood.

CDR3 residues: CASSETPATSTSSYNEQFF. This chain links TRBV10-1 with TRBJ2-1; the TCRdb D gene call, TRBD2, has no DNA to confirm it. The CDR3 length is 19 residues. Per germline, CDR1 WNHNN and CDR2 SYGVQD (reference sequence).